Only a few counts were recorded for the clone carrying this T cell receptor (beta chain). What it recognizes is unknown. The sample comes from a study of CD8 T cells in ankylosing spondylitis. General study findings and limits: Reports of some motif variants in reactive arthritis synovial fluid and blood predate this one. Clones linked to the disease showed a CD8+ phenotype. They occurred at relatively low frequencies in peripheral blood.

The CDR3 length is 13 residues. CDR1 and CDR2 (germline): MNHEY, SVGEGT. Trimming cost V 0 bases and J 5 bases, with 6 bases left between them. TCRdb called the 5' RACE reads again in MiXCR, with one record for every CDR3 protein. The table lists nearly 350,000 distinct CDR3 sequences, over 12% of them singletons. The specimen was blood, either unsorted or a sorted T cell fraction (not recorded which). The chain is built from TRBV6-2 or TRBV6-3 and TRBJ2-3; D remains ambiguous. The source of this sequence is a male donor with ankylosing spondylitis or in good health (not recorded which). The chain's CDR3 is CASSYSLGDTQYF. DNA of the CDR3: TGTGCCAGCAGTTACTCGCTAGGAGATACGCAGTATTTT.